A selection of T cell receptor beta chains follows, all from one sample in a study of PD-L1 blockade in urothelial cancer. Sequencing used immunoSEQ multiplex PCR; TCRdb keeps in-frame clones, though not all of them. The table has about 81,000 clones, more than 70% seen once; the top ten hold about 1%. Sequences were derived from PBMCs, sampled around atezolizumab (anti-PD-L1) treatment. Every receptor here comes from an elderly woman with urothelial cancer. Both conserved end residues are trimmed from each CDR3.

CDR3 length	V gene	J gene	CDR3 protein
13	TRBV7-7	TRBJ2-3	ASSYGLGETDTQY
9	TRBV27	TRBJ1-1	ASRSRGRAF
11	TRBV6-1	TRBJ2-3	ASSEGKRDTQY
14	TRBV5-4	TRBJ2-7	ASSPGTSGTSTEQY
14	TRBV5-1	TRBJ1-4	ASSVTGGGGNEKLF
14	TRBV19	TRBJ1-2	ASSDEKVQGRYGYT
9	TRBV7-9	TRBJ1-1	ASSPQNPAF
13	TRBV6-1	TRBJ1-2	ASSPRINRESGYT
11	TRBV5-1	TRBJ2-5	ASSLSAQETQY
13	TRBV5-4	TRBJ2-5	ASSEETGLKETQY
16	TRBV9	TRBJ2-5	ASSVASPTRGKGETQY
11	TRBV29-1	TRBJ2-1	SVDPWGSNEQF
15	TRBV19	TRBJ2-3	ASSPGVGRGGTDTQY
12	TRBV6-5	TRBJ1-2	ASSPSGTTYGYT
9	TRBV14	TRBJ2-7	ASAIGYEQY
13	TRBV4-1	TRBJ2-2	ASSQEWTLPGELF
11	TRBV2	TRBJ2-1	ASSRDSYNEQF
12	TRBV9	TRBJ1-2	ASSVAEQLYGYT
11	TRBV28	TRBJ1-1	ASSKQGRTEAF
14	TRBV6-6	TRBJ1-1	ASSYLTGPAGTEAF
11	TRBV5-1	TRBJ2-1	ASSLVQNNEQF
13	TRBV5-5	TRBJ1-3	ASSLAGQGIHTIY
9	TRBV20-1	TRBJ1-1	SAMQGVSAF
15	TRBV5-1	TRBJ2-7	ASSWMLGTGSSYEQY
14	TRBV28	TRBJ2-7	ASSSPTTSGRDEQY
12	TRBV5-1	TRBJ2-7	ASSLVTGAYEQY
12	TRBV19	TRBJ2-1	ASSIGRVGNEQF
11	TRBV28	TRBJ1-1	ASSYQKNTEAF
11	TRBV27	TRBJ1-1	ASRGTANTEAF
13	TRBV28	TRBJ2-7	ASSLLSGDSYEQY
11	TRBV5-5	TRBJ2-7	ASSWALGFEQY
10	TRBV6-5	TRBJ1-1	ASSGDRGVAF
9	TRBV20-1	TRBJ1-1	SAETRGTAF
11	TRBV2	TRBJ2-4	ASRPGLGNIQY
14	TRBV28	TRBJ1-2	ASSFLLGQGALGYT
13	TRBV15	TRBJ2-3	ATSRGAGPKDTQY
12	TRBV6-5	TRBJ1-3	ASRPAGQGHTIY
12	TRBV7-9	TRBJ1-2	ASSPRTGNYGYT
14	TRBV9	TRBJ2-1	ASSVLPGSSYNEQF
14	TRBV19	TRBJ2-2	ASSSSLGRGTGELF
11	TRBV10-3	TRBJ2-1	AIRITSDHEQF
11	TRBV2	TRBJ1-1	ASTLTVSLRAF
10	TRBV10-2	TRBJ2-5	ASGRSGETQY
14	TRBV4-2	TRBJ2-7	ASSQGPRGSFSEQY
15	TRBV5-1	TRBJ2-3	ASSLGLAGGSTDTQY
12	TRBV6-5	TRBJ2-1	ASSPTGISGKQF
12	TRBV2	TRBJ2-1	ASIISGSYNEQF
12	TRBV7-3	TRBJ2-5	ASSLWAGVETQY
12	TRBV5-1	TRBJ2-3	ASSPAQAGDTQY
13	TRBV5-1	TRBJ1-1	ASSLVGQGDTEAF